This T cell receptor (beta chain) came from a study of blood T cells in healthy people across ages. The V gene's germline CDR1 is MNHEY and CDR2 SMNVEV (reference sequence). This CDR3 spans 15 amino acids. V was cut by 2 bases and J by 7 bases, with 15 bases left in between. Together with a sample-barcoded 5' primer, a J-beta primer mix was included in a second PCR lasting about 7 to 12 cycles. All cDNA molecules were each tagged by a template-switch adaptor with 12 random nucleotides. One entry per CDR3 protein, called by TCRdb with MiXCR from the 5' RACE reads. Among around 800,000 distinct CDR3 sequences listed, 55% to 65% were seen once.

The chain links TRBV27 to TRBJ1-5, with TRBD1 as a possible D gene (5 bases). Sequencing was carried out using blood. The origin of this receptor is a man aged 25-45 years in good health. Here the CDR3 DNA reads TGTGCCAGCAGTTTAACATGGCAGGGTGGGCAGCCCCAGCATTTT. Protein: CASSLTWQGGQPQHF.